This T cell receptor (beta chain) was recovered during a study of PD-1 blockade in classical Hodgkin lymphoma. This clone was seen just once. Here immunoSEQ multiplex PCR was the method, and the copy in TCRdb shows in-frame clones only, minus some. This sample yields about 35,000 clones, of which 80% to 95% are seen a single time; 0.2% to 0.3% belongs to the top ten. No patient escaped relapse after autologous stem cell transplantation, and brentuximab vedotin exposure varied. The CD4+ T cells used were purified from thawed PBMCs through magnetic negative selection. In germline, CDR1 is SGHVS, CDR2 FQNEAQ. This CDR3 region has 15 residues. V dropped 1 base and J dropped 4 bases, with 13 bases sitting between them.

This TCR derives from a human donor with classical Hodgkin lymphoma. V gene TRBV7-8 combines with J gene TRBJ1-1, with TRBD1 as a possible D gene (6 bases). The sequences come from CD4+ T cells from blood, collected at baseline. The CDR3 reads CASSLGRGARTEAFF. The CDR3 nucleotides are TGTGCCAGCAGCTTAGGGCGGGGGGCGCGCACTGAAGCTTTCTTT.